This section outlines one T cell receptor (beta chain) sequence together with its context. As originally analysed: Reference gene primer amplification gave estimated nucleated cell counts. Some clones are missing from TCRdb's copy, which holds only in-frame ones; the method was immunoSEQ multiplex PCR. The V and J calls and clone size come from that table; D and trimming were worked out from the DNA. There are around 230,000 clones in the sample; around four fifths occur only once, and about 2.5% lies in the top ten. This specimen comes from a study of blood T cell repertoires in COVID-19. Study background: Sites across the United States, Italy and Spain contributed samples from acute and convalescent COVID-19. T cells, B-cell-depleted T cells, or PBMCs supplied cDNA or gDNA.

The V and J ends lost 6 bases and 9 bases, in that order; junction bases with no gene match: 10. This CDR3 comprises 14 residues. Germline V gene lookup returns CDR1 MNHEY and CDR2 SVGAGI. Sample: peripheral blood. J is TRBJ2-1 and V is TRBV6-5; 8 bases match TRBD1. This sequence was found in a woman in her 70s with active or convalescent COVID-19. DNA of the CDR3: TGTGCCAGCAGGTGGCACAGGGGGTTAAGTGAGCAGTTCTTC. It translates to CASRWHRGLSEQFF.